Described below is a single TCR beta chain sequence and its context. CDR1 and CDR2 from the germline V gene are SGHTS and YDEGEE. Trimming at V came to 3 bases and at J to 2 bases, leaving 7 bases not matched to a gene. The CDR3 runs 15 residues. This specimen belongs to a study of blood T cell repertoires in COVID-19. Repertoires were generated with immunoSEQ multiplex PCR, while TCRdb's copy carries only in-frame clones and drops some. There are 55,000 to 70,000 clones in the sample; 78% occur only once, and under 5% lies in the top ten. Source material: peripheral blood. The TCR was taken from a human donor in a cohort sampled during active COVID-19. The chain is built from TRBV5-8 and TRBJ2-7; 8 bases map to TRBD1. The CDR3 spells CASSWTTGEAYEQYF. CDR3 sequence (DNA): TGTGCCAGCAGCTGGACGACAGGGGAGGCCTACGAGCAGTACTTC.